These 4 T cell receptor beta chains came from one sample sequenced in a study of T cell repertoires in cytomegalovirus infection. These receptors' antigens are unknown. TCRdb re-called the reads with MiXCR, one entry per CDR3 protein. The table records around 200,000 distinct CDR3 sequences, 35% to 40% of them present only once. This sample comprised CD8+ T cells from cultured PBMCs, obtained from culture after CMV antigen stimulation. All receptors derive from a human donor in good health (CMV status not recorded). Some clones in this sample may be carry-over from other donors' samples.

For this clonotype: Compared with germline, one end of the junction differs, possibly owing to a read error. This sequence joins TRBV7-6 and TRBJ1-1, with D possibly being TRBD1 (6 bases). Germline lookup yields CDR1 SGHVS and CDR2 FNYEAQ. The CDR3 runs 17 residues. As DNA, the CDR3 is TGTGCCAGCAGCCCCCGGTCAGGAACAGGGAGGTGGACTGAAGCTTTGTTT. Residues: CASSPRSGTGRWTEALF. The variable domain in full, completed from reference TRBV7-6 and TRBJ1-1, reads GAGVSQSPRYKVTKRGQDVALRCDPISGHVSLYWYRQALGQGPEFLTYFNYEAQQDKSGLPNDRFSAERPEGSISTLTIQRTEQRDSAMYRCASSPRSGTGRWTEALFGQGTRLTVV.

The V gene is TRBV18, the J gene TRBJ2-1, with 11 bases identical to TRBD2. The CDR3 covers 18 residues. The J segment lost 5 bases and the V segment lost 3 bases, leaving 12 bases of the junction unmatched. Per germline, CDR1 KGHSH and CDR2 LQKENI. CDR3 residues: CASSPPTSGKGRDNEQFF. As DNA, the CDR3 is TGTGCCAGCTCACCCCCGACTAGCGGGAAGGGTCGGGACAATGAGCAGTTCTTC.

This clonotype was detected a few times. The chain joins TRBV7-3 to TRBJ2-1; D remains ambiguous. CDR3 size: 14 residues. Trimming took off 5 bases at V and 6 bases at J, with 14 bases between the two ends. From germline, CDR1 is SGHTA and CDR2 FQGTGA. The CDR3 DNA follows: TGTGCCAGCAGCCCGGCCGGCGAGCCCAATGAGCAGTTCTTC. Protein sequence: CASSPAGEPNEQFF.

V and J are TRBV11-2 and TRBJ2-2; either TRBD1 or TRBD2 may supply D (5 bases each). The germline V gene has CDR1 SGHAT and CDR2 FQNNGV. This CDR3 spans 12 amino acids. V was cut by 4 bases and J by 7 bases, with 7 bases left in between. The DNA for the CDR3 is TGTGCCAGCAGCTCGAGGGGCGGGGAGCTGTTTTTT. It yields the protein CASSSRGGELFF.